This T cell receptor beta chain was recovered during a study of identical twins. Template switching introduced a universal primer site, and the cDNA bore unique molecular identifiers. TCRdb itself ran the 5' RACE reads through MiXCR, one entry per CDR3 protein. The sample lists just under 650,000 distinct CDR3 sequences, about 7.1% seen once, with 1.5% to 2% in the top ten. Each donor (without exception) was a healthy Caucasian. CDR3 length equals 15 residues. The germline V and J ends were trimmed by 4 bases and 0 bases, with 11 bases remaining between them. CDR1 is LNHNV, CDR2 YYDKDF, per germline (reference sequence). In addition, the sample was reused for a study of yellow fever vaccine responses in identical twins.

Sequenced input: PBMCs. The receptor's source is a woman younger than 35 in good health. J is TRBJ2-3 and V is TRBV15, with D perhaps matching TRBD2 (5 bases). CDR3 loop: CATSKAVSSTDTQYF. The CDR3 region has the DNA TGTGCCACCAGCAAAGCGGTGTCTAGCACAGATACGCAGTATTTT.